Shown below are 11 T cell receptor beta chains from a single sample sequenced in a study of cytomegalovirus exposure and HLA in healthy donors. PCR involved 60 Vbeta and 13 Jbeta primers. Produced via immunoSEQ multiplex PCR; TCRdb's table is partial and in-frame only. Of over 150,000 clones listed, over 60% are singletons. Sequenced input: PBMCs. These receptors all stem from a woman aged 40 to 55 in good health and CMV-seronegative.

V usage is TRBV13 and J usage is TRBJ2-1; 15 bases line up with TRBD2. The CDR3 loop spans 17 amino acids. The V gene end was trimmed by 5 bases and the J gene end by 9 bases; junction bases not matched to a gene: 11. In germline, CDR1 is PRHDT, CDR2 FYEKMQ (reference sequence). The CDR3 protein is CASSPQMGLAGGSEQFF. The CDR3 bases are TGTGCCAGCAGCCCTCAAATGGGACTAGCGGGAGGCAGTGAGCAGTTCTTC.

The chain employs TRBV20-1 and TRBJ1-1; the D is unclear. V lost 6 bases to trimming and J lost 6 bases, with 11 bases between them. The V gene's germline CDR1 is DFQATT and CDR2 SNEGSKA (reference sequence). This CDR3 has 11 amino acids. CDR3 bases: TGCAGTGCCCCATCGGAGGCTGAAGCTTTCTTT. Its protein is CSAPSEAEAFF.

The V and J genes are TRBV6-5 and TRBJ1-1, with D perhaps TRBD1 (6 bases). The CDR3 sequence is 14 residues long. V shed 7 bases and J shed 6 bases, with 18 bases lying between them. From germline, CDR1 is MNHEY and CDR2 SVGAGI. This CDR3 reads CASIATGSRSEAFF. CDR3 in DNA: TGTGCCAGCATCGCCACAGGGTCTAGGTCTGAAGCTTTCTTT.

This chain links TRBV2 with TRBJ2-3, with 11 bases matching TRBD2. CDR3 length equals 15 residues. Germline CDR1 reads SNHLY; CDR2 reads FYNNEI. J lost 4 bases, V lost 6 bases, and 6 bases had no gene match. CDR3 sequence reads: CASRRGSGGADTQYF. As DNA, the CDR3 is TGTGCCAGCAGGAGGGGTAGCGGGGGGGCAGATACGCAGTATTTT. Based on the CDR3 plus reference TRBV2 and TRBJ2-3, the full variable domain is EPEVTQTPSHQVTQMGQEVILRCVPISNHLYFYWYRQILGQKVEFLVSFYNNEISEKSEIFDDQFSVERPDGSNFTLKIRSTKLEDSAMYFCASRRGSGGADTQYFGPGTRLTVL.

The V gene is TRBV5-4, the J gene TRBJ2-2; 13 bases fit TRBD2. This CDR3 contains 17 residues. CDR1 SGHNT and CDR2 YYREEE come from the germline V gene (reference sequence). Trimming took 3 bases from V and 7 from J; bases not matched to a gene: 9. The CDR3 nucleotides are TGTGCCAGCAGCTCAACTAGCGGGAGGGCCCCTGGCGGGGAGCTGTTTTTT. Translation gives CASSSTSGRAPGGELFF. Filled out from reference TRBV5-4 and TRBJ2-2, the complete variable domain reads ETGVTQSPTHLIKTRGQQVTLRCSSQSGHNTVSWYQQALGQGPQFIFQYYREEENGRGNFPPRFSGLQFPNYSSELNVNALELDDSALYLCASSSTSGRAPGGELFFGEGSRLTVL.

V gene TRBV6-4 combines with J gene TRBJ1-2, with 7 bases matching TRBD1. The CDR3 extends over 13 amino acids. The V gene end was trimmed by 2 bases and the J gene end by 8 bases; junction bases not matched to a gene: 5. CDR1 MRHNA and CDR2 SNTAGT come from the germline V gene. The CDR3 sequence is CASSDGQAGGYTF. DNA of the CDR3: TGTGCCAGCAGTGACGGACAGGCAGGAGGCTACACCTTC.

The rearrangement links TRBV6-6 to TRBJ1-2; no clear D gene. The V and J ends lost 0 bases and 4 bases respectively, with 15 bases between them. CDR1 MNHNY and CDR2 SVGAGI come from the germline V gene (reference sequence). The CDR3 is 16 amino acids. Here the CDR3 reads CASSYSTAGLGYGYTF. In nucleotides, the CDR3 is TGTGCCAGCAGTTACTCGACGGCGGGCCTAGGCTATGGCTACACCTTC.

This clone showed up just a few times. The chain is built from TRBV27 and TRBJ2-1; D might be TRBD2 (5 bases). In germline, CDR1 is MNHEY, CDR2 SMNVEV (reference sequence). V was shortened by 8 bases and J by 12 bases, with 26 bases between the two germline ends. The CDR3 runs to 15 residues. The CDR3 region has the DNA TGTGCCAGCTCCTCAGCGGAGTCCATAACAGCCGGGCAGTTCTTC. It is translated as CASSSAESITAGQFF.

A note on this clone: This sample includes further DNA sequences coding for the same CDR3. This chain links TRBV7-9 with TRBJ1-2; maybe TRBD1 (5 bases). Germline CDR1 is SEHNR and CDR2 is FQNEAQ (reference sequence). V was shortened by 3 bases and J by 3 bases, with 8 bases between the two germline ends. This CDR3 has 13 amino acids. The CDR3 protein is CASSLGGDYGYTF. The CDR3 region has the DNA TGTGCCAGCAGCTTGGGGGGGGACTATGGCTACACCTTC.

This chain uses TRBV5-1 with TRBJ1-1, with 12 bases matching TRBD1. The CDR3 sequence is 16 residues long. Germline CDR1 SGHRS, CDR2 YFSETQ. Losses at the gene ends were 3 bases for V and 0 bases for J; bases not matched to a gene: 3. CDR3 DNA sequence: TGCGCCAGCAGCTCCGGGACAGGGGGCTTGAACACTGAAGCTTTCTTT. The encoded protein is CASSSGTGGLNTEAFF.

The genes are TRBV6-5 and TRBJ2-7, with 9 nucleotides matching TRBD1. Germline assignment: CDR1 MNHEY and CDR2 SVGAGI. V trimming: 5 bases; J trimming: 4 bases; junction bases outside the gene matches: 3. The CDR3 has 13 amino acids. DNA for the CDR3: TGTGCCAGCAGTGACAGGGGGTTTTACGAGCAGTACTTC. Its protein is CASSDRGFYEQYF.